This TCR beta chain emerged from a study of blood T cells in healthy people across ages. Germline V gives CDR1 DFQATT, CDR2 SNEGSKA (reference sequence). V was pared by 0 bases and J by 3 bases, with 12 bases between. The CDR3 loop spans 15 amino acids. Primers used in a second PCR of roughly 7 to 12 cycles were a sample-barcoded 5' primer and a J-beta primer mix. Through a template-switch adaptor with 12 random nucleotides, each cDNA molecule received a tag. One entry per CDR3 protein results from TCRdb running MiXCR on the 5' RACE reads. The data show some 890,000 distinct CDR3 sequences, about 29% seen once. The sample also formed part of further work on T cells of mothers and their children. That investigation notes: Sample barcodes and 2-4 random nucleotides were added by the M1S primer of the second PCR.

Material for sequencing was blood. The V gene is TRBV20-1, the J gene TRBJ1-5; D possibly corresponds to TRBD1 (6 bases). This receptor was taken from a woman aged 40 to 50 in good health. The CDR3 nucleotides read TGCAGTGCTAGAGATACCGCAGGGGTCAATCAGCCCCAGCATTTT. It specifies CSARDTAGVNQPQHF.